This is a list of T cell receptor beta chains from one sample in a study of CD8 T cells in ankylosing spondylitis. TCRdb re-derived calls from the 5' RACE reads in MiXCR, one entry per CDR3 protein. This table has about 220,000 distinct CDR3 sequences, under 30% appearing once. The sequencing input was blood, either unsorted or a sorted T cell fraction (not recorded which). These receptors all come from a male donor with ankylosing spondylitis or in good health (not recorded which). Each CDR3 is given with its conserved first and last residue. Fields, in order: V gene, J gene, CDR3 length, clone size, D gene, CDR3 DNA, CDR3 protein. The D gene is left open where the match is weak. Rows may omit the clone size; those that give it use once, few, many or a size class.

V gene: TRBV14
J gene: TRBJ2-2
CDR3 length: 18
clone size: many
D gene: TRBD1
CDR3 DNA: TGTGCCAGCAGCCACCCCTCCCCAGGGGGCCGACACACCGGGGAGCTGTTTTTT
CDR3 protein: CASSHPSPGGRHTGELFF

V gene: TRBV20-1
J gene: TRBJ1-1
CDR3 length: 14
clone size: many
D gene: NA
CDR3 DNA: TGCAGTGCTCCCCTCCAGACCGGTGGTATGGAAGCTTTCTTT
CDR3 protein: CSAPLQTGGMEAFF

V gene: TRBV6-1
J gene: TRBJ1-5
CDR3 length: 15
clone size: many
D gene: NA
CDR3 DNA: TGTGCCAGCAGGGGAGTCAGAAATTTCAATCAGCCCCAGCATTTT
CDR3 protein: CASRGVRNFNQPQHF

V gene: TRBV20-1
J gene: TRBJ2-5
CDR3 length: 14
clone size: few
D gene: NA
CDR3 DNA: TGCAGTGCTTACCCCTATTCAGAGAAAGAGACCCAGTACTTC
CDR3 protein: CSAYPYSEKETQYF

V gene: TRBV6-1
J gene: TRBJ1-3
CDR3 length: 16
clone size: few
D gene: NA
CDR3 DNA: TGTGCCAGCAGTCCACGGGATCCGGACTCTGGAAACACCATATATTTT
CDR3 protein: CASSPRDPDSGNTIYF

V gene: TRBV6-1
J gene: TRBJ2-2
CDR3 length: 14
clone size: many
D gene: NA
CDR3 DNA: TGTGCCAGCTTCAGGGAACAGAACACCGGGGAGCTGTTTTTT
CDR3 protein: CASFREQNTGELFF

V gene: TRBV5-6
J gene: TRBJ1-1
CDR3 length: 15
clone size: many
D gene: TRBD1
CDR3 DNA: TGTGCCAGCAGCTTGCCCAGACAGGGGCGGACTGAAGCTTTCTTT
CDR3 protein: CASSLPRQGRTEAFF

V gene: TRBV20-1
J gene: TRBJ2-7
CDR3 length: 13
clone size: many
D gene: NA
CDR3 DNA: TGCAGTGCTAGCCCCCCAGGGCTCTACGAGCAGTACTTC
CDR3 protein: CSASPPGLYEQYF

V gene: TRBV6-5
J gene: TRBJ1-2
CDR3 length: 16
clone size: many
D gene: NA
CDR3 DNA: TGTGCCAGCAGTTACTCAGGGCAGGGGATGAATGGTGGCTACACCTTC
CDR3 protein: CASSYSGQGMNGGYTF

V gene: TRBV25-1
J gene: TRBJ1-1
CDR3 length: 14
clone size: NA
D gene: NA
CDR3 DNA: TGTGCCAGCAGTGGGCGGACAGTAAACACTGAAGCTTTCTTT
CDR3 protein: CASSGRTVNTEAFF

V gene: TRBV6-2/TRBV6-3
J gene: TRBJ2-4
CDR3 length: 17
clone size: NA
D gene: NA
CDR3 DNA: TGTGCCAGCAGCCGCGGTGGGGGGGGCTTAGCCAAAAACATTCAGTACTTC
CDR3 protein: CASSRGGGGLAKNIQYF

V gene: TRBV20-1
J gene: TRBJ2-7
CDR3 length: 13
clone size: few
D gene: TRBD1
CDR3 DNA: TGCAGTGCTCGGGACAGTCCTACCTACGAGCAGTACTTC
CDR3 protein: CSARDSPTYEQYF

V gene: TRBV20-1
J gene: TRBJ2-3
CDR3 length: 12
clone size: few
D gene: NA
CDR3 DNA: TGCAGTGTAGGGCAGCCCACAGATACGCAGTATTTT
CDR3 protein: CSVGQPTDTQYF

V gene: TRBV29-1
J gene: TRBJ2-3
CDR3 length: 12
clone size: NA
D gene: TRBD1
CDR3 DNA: TGCAGCGTTGTCACAGGGGCAGATACGCAGTATTTT
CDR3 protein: CSVVTGADTQYF

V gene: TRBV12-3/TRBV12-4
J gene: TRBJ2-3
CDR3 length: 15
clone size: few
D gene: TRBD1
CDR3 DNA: TGTGCCAGCAGTGCGCGACAGGGGGTTGCAGATACGCAGTATTTT
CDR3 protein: CASSARQGVADTQYF

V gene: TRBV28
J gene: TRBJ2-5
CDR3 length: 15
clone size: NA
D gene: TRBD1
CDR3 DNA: TGTGCCAGCAGTACCCACGAAGGGGGCCGAGAGACCCAGTACTTC
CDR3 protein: CASSTHEGGRETQYF

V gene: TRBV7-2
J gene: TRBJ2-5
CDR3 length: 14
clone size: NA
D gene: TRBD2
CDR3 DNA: TGTGCCAGCAGTCCCGGACTAGCGGGAGGCGCTCGAGACTTC
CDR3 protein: CASSPGLAGGARDF

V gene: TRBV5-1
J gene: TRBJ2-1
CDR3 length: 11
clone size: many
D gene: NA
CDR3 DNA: TGCGCCAGCAGAATCGGGAATGAGCAGTTCTTC
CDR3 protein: CASRIGNEQFF

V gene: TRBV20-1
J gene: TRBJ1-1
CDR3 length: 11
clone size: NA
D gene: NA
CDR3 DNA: TGCAGTGCCCCTGACGAACCCGAAGCTTTCTTT
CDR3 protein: CSAPDEPEAFF

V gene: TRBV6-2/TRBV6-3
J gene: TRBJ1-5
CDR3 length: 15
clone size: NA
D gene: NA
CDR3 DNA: TGTGCCAGCAGTTCCTACACAGGGAACAATCAGCCCCAGCATTTT
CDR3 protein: CASSSYTGNNQPQHF

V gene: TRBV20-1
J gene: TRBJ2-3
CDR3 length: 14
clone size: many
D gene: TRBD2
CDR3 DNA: TGCAGTGCTCCCCGACAGCGGGAGATAGATACGCAGTATTTT
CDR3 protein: CSAPRQREIDTQYF

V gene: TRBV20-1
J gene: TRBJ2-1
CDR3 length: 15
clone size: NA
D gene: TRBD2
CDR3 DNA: TGCAGTGCTAGAGGGGGGTCTAGCGGGAACAATGAGCAGTTCTTC
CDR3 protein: CSARGGSSGNNEQFF

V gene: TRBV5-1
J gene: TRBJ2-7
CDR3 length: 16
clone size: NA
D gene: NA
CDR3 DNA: TGCGCCAGCAGCTTGAAGCACAGAATACCAAAGAACGAGCAGTACTTC
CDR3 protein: CASSLKHRIPKNEQYF

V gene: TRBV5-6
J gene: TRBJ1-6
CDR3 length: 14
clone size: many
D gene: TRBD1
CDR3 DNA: TGTGCCAGCAGTTCTGACAGGGGGTTATCACCCCTCCACTTT
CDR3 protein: CASSSDRGLSPLHF

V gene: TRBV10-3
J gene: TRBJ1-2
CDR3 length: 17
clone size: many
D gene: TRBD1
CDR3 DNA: TGTGCCATCAGTGAGCCGTACCGGGACAGGGGTGGAAATGGCTACACCTTC
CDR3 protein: CAISEPYRDRGGNGYTF

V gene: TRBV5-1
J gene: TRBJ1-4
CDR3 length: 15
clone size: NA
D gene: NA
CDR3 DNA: TGCGCCAGCAGCTTCGACTGGGGGGCTAATGAAAAACTGTTTTTT
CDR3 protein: CASSFDWGANEKLFF

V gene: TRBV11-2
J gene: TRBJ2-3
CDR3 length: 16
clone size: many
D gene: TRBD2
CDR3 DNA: TGTGCCAGCAGCTTAGCTAGCGGGAGTAGGACAGATACGCAGTATTTT
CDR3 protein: CASSLASGSRTDTQYF

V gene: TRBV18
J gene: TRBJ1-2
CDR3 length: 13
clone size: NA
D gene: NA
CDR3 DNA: TGTGCCAGCTCAAAGGACAGATCCTATGGCTACACCTTC
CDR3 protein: CASSKDRSYGYTF

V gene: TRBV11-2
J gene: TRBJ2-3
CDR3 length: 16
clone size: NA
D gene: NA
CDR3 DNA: TGTGCCAGCAGCTTAGGAGGGGCAGCCGCATTAGATACGCAGTATTTT
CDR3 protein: CASSLGGAAALDTQYF

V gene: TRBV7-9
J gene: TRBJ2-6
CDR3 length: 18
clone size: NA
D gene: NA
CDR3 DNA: TGTGCCAGCAGCTTAGTTGGTAGCGGAAGCTCTGGGGCCAACGTCCTGACTTTC
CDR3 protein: CASSLVGSGSSGANVLTF

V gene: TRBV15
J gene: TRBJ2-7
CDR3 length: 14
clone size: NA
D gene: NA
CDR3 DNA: TGTGCCACCAGCAGAGATCGAATAGCCTACGAGCAGTACTTC
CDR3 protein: CATSRDRIAYEQYF

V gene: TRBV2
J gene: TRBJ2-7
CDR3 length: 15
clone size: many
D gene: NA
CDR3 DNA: TGTGCCAGCACCCCCGGGGGATCTACCTCTTACGAGCAGTACTTC
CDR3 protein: CASTPGGSTSYEQYF

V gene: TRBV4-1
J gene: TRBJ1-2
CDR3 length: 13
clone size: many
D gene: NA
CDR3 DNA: TGCGCCAGCAGCCAAGGGTCTGGGGATGGCTACACCTTC
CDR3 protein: CASSQGSGDGYTF

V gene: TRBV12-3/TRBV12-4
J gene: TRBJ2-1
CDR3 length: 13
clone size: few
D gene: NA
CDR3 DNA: TGTGCCAGCAGTACCCGTCTCGGGGGAGGAGAGTTCTTC
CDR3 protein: CASSTRLGGGEFF

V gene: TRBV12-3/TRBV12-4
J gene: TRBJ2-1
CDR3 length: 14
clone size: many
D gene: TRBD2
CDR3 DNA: TGTGCCAGCAGTTTCGGCGGGAGGGCCTCTGAGCAGTTCTTC
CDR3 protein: CASSFGGRASEQFF

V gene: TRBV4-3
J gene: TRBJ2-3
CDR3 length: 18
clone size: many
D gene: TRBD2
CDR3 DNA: TGCGCCAGCAGCCAAATAACCGGGACTAGCGGGAGCACAGATACGCAGTATTTT
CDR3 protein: CASSQITGTSGSTDTQYF

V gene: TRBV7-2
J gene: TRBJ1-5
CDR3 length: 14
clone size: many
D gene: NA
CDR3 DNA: TGTGCCAGCAGCTTAGCTGGGAACGGGCAGCCCCAGCATTTT
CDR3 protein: CASSLAGNGQPQHF

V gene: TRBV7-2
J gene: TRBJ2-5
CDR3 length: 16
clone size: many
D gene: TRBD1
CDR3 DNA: TGTGCCAGCAGCTTTGGACAGGGAGTAACCCAAGAGACCCAGTACTTC
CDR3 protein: CASSFGQGVTQETQYF

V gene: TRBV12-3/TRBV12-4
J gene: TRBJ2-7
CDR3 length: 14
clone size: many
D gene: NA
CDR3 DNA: TGTGCCAGCAGTCCGCCCTATTCCTCCTCCGAGCAGTACTTC
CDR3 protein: CASSPPYSSSEQYF

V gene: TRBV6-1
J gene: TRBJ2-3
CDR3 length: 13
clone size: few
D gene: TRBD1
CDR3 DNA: TGTGCCAGCCTAGACAGGGGCACAGATACGCAGTATTTT
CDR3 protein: CASLDRGTDTQYF

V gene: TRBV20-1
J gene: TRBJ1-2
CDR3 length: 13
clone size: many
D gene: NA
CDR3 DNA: TGCAGTGCTTCCTACAGGGCTAACTATGGCTACACCTTC
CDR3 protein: CSASYRANYGYTF

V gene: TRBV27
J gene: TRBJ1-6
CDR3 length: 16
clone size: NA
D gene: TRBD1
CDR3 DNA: TGTGCCAGCAGTCCATCGGACAGGATCTATAATTCACCCCTCCACTTT
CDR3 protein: CASSPSDRIYNSPLHF

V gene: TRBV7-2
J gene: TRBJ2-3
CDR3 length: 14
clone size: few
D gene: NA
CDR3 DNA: TGTGCCAGCAGCCGGGACGGAACCACAGATACGCAGTATTTT
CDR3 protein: CASSRDGTTDTQYF

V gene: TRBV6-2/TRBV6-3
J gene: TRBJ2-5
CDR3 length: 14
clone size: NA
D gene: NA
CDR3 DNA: TGTGCCAGCAGGAGACTAGTTTGGCAAGAGACCCAGTACTTC
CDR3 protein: CASRRLVWQETQYF

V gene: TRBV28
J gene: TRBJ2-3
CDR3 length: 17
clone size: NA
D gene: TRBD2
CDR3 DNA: TGTGCCAGCAGTTTTCCACAGGCTAGCGGGAGAGCAGATACGCAGTATTTT
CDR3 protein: CASSFPQASGRADTQYF

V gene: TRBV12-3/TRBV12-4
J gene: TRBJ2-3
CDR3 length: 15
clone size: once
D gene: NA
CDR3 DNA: TGTGCCAGCAGTTGGGGGAGGTTGGGCACAGATACGCAGTATTTT
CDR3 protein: CASSWGRLGTDTQYF

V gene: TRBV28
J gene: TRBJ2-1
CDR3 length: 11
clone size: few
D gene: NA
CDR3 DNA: TGTGCCAGCAGTTGGTTTCGTGAGCAGTTCTTC
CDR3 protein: CASSWFREQFF

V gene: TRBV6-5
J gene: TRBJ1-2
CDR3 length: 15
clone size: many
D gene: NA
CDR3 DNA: TGTGCCAGCAGTTACTCCCTCACACAGGTGCCTGGCTACACCTTC
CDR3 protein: CASSYSLTQVPGYTF